Below, 22 T cell receptor beta chains from the same sample are listed, as sequenced in a study of blood T cell repertoires in COVID-19. Method: immunoSEQ multiplex PCR; TCRdb's copy keeps in-frame clones and lacks some. The sample records 410,000 or so clones, about nine tenths being singletons. What was sequenced was peripheral blood. The source of these receptors is a woman between 25 and 40 years old with active or convalescent COVID-19.

J is TRBJ2-3 and V is TRBV2; 7 positions match TRBD1. This CDR3 is built from 14 residues. CDR1 and CDR2 from the germline V gene are SNHLY and FYNNEI. V dropped 8 bases and J dropped 4; count of bases not matched to a gene: 9. The CDR3 DNA sequence: TGTGCCAGCGGGTTAGAGGGGGCGGCAGATACGCAGTATTTT. It yields the protein CASGLEGAADTQYF. Full variable domain (outside the CDR3, taken from reference TRBV2 and TRBJ2-3): EPEVTQTPSHQVTQMGQEVILRCVPISNHLYFYWYRQILGQKVEFLVSFYNNEISEKSEIFDDQFSVERPDGSNFTLKIRSTKLEDSAMYFCASGLEGAADTQYFGPGTRLTVL.

This chain's CDR3 is CASMEIMNTEAFF. In DNA form, the CDR3 reads TGTGCCAGCATGGAGATCATGAACACTGAAGCTTTCTTT. The chain links TRBV25-1 to TRBJ1-1; no firm D call. The V and J ends lost 7 bases and 0 bases respectively, with 9 bases between them. The CDR3 runs to 13 residues. Per germline, CDR1 MGHDK and CDR2 SYGVNS.

The genes are TRBV19 and TRBJ2-1, with 10 bases aligning to TRBD2. Germline CDR1 reads LNHDA; CDR2 reads SQIVND (reference sequence). J lost 6 bases, V lost 4 bases, and 3 bases had no gene match. CDR3 length equals 14 residues. DNA of the CDR3: TGTGCCAGTAGTACCAGCGGGAGGGGCAATGAGCAGTTCTTC. Encoded protein: CASSTSGRGNEQFF.

The CDR3 loop reads CASSLLQGAISDTQYF. CDR3 sequence (DNA): TGTGCCAGCAGCTTATTGCAGGGGGCTATCTCAGATACGCAGTATTTT. V gene TRBV11-2 combines with J gene TRBJ2-3, with 8 bases fitting TRBD1. With 2 bases clipped from V and 4 bases from J, the junction kept 8 bases outside the gene matches. Germline loops: CDR1 SGHAT, CDR2 FQNNGV. The CDR3 sequence is 16 residues long. Variable domain in full (rest from reference TRBV11-2 and TRBJ2-3): EAGVAQSPRYKIIEKRQSVAFWCNPISGHATLYWYQQILGQGPKLLIQFQNNGVVDDSQLPKDRFSAERLKGVDSTLKIQPAKLEDSAVYLCASSLLQGAISDTQYFGPGTRLTVL.

The chain carries TRBV10-3 and TRBJ2-7; tentatively, D is TRBD1 (5 bases). CDR3 length: 13 residues. The germline V gene has CDR1 ENHRY and CDR2 SYGVKD. Trimming removed 4 bases at V and 1 base at J, with 8 bases between. CDR3 coding DNA: TGTGCCATCAGTGGACAGCAATCCTACGAGCAGTACTTC. The encoded protein is CAISGQQSYEQYF.

The V and J genes are TRBV18 and TRBJ2-7, with 8 positions matching TRBD2. Losses at the gene ends were 3 bases for V and 7 bases for J; bases not matched to a gene: 11. The CDR3 is made up of 15 amino acids. Per germline, CDR1 KGHSH and CDR2 LQKENI. The CDR3 nucleotides are TGTGCCAGCTCACCTACCGGAGCGGGAGCTCGGGAGCAGTACTTC. Amino acid sequence: CASSPTGAGAREQYF.

The genes are TRBV5-1 and TRBJ2-5, with TRBD1 identical over 10 bases. Per the germline V gene, CDR1 is SGHRS and CDR2 is YFSETQ. The CDR3 runs 15 residues. Trimming removed 3 bases from V and 3 bases from J; junction bases left unmatched: 5. CDR3 residues: CASSSRGQGKETQYF. The CDR3 DNA sequence: TGCGCCAGCAGCTCGCGGGGACAGGGGAAAGAGACCCAGTACTTC.

This clone has just one count. The chain couples TRBV6-5 to TRBJ2-1; 7 bases are shared with TRBD2. With V trimmed by 6 bases and J by 0 bases, 2 bases remained unmatched. Germline V gives CDR1 MNHEY, CDR2 SVGAGI. The length of the CDR3 is 14 residues. In DNA, the CDR3 is TGTGCCAGCAGCGGGGGGTCCTCCTACAATGAGCAGTTCTTC. This translates into CASSGGSSYNEQFF.

The rearrangement joins TRBV25-1 to TRBJ1-1; D might be TRBD1 (5 bases). Germline CDR1 is MGHDK and CDR2 is SYGVNS. Trimming removed 2 bases from V and 2 bases from J, with 12 bases in between. This CDR3 is built from 15 residues. CDR3 nucleotides: TGTGCCAGCAGTGAACCGGACAACGGTAACACTGAAGCTTTCTTT. Its translation is CASSEPDNGNTEAFF.

The chain couples TRBV3-1 (or the pseudogene TRBV3-2) to TRBJ2-7; TRBD1 might be the D (5 bases). The CDR3 contains 14 residues. V lost 4 bases and J 4 bases, leaving 14 bases between the germline ends. Germline V gene sequence: CDR1 LGHDT, CDR2 YNNKEL (reference sequence). CDR3 sequence reads: CASSPIGAPYEQYF. CDR3 nucleotides: TGTGCCAGCAGCCCTATAGGGGCCCCGTACGAGCAGTACTTC.

The V and J genes are TRBV30 and TRBJ1-6, with D maybe TRBD1 (5 bases). The germline V gene encodes CDR1 GTSNPN and CDR2 SVGIG (reference sequence). The V and J ends lost 4 bases and 13 bases respectively, with 14 bases between them. This CDR3 spans 12 amino acids. CDR3 DNA sequence: TGTGCCTGGAACCCGCGGGGGGGTCCCCTCCACTTT. This sequence encodes CAWNPRGGPLHF.

The J gene is TRBJ1-2, the V gene TRBV27; 10 bases line up with TRBD1. This CDR3 has 15 residues. V gave up 5 bases and J gave up 7 bases; unmatched junction bases: 10. Germline V gene data show CDR1 as MNHEY and CDR2 as SMNVEV (reference sequence). The CDR3 reads CASSGRTGGSGGYTF. The CDR3 DNA reads TGTGCCAGCAGTGGGAGGACAGGGGGATCGGGTGGCTACACCTTC.

This chain connects TRBV18 to TRBJ1-2; tentatively, D is TRBD1 (6 bases). CDR3 length equals 15 residues. The V gene lost 3 bases and the J gene lost 7 bases, with 18 bases spanning the gap. Germline loops: CDR1 KGHSH, CDR2 LQKENI. The CDR3 nucleotides are TGTGCCAGCTCACCCCAGGGGCTGGCGGAAGGTGGCTACACCTTC. Its translation: CASSPQGLAEGGYTF. Looking up the rest from reference TRBV18 and TRBJ1-2 gives the full variable domain: NAGVMQNPRHLVRRRGQEARLRCSPMKGHSHVYWYRQLPEEGLKFMVYLQKENIIDESGMPKERFSAEFPKEGPSILRIQQVVRGDSAAYFCASSPQGLAEGGYTFGSGTRLTVV.

This clone came up many times. The genes are TRBV6-1 and TRBJ1-5; D is possibly TRBD1 (5 bases). CDR3 length: 14 residues. Trimming pared 1 base from V and 7 bases from J, leaving 11 bases between. Germline V gene sequence: CDR1 MNHNS, CDR2 SASEGT. CDR3 protein: CASSEGGEQQPQHF. The CDR3 nucleotides are TGTGCCAGCAGTGAAGGGGGCGAGCAGCAGCCCCAGCATTTT.

In DNA, the CDR3 is TGTGCCAGCAGCTTAGGAGGGAATACGGGGTCTAATGAGCAGTTCTTC. It is translated as CASSLGGNTGSNEQFF. J is TRBJ2-1 and V is TRBV11-3; D perhaps matches TRBD2 (5 bases). Trimming removed 1 base at V and 7 bases at J, with 17 bases between. The CDR3 runs to 16 residues. The germline V gene encodes CDR1 SGHNT and CDR2 YENEEA. The entire variable domain, with the rest obtained from reference TRBV11-3 and TRBJ2-1, is as follows: EAGVVQSPRYKIIEKKQPVAFWCNPISGHNTLYWYLQNLGQGPELLIRYENEEAVDDSQLPKDRFSAERLKGVDSTLKIQPAELGDSAVYLCASSLGGNTGSNEQFFGPGTRLTVL.

V gene TRBV6-1 combines with J gene TRBJ1-3, with 7 positions matching TRBD1. The CDR3 has 16 amino acids. V lost 3 bases, J lost 2 bases, and 7 bases stayed unmatched. The germline gives CDR1 MNHNS, CDR2 SASEGT. This CDR3 is CASSDGEGAAGNTIYF. The CDR3 DNA reads TGTGCCAGCAGTGATGGAGAGGGGGCGGCTGGAAACACCATATATTTT.

This chain connects TRBV11-2 to TRBJ2-5, with D possibly TRBD2 on 5 matching bases. Between the trimmed V and J ends, which lost 5 bases and 3 bases, there was a span of 19 bases. The length of the CDR3 is 16 residues. Germline V gene data show CDR1 as SGHAT and CDR2 as FQNNGV. DNA for the CDR3: TGTGCCAGCAGCACAATAAAAGGAGGTAGCGAAGAGACCCAGTACTTC. Its translation is CASSTIKGGSEETQYF.

The J gene is TRBJ1-5, the V gene TRBV19; possibly TRBD1 for D (5 bases). V was pared by 6 bases and J by 5 bases, with 11 bases between. Per germline, CDR1 LNHDA and CDR2 SQIVND (reference sequence). The CDR3 has 13 residues. CDR3 sequence reads: CASRIGAHQPQHF. CDR3 sequence (DNA): TGTGCCAGTAGAATTGGGGCACATCAGCCCCAGCATTTT.

CDR3 sequence (DNA): TGCGCCAGCAGCCTCGGACAGTCCTACGAGCAGTACTTC. Its translation: CASSLGQSYEQYF. The V call is TRBV4-1, the J call TRBJ2-7; perhaps TRBD1 as D (6 bases). The V end lost 4 bases, the J end lost 1 base, and 8 bases lay between the germline ends. Germline assignment: CDR1 MGHRA and CDR2 YSYEKL. This CDR3 region has 13 residues.

In DNA, the CDR3 is TGTGCCAGCTATCAGGGCACGAGCAATCAGCCCCAGCATTTT. The encoded protein is CASYQGTSNQPQHF. The V gene is TRBV6-5, the J gene TRBJ1-5, with D perhaps TRBD1 (5 bases). V lost 8 bases and J lost 1, with 12 bases in between. Germline V gene data show CDR1 as MNHEY and CDR2 as SVGAGI. The CDR3 loop spans 14 amino acids.

This chain uses TRBV7-2 with TRBJ2-3, with 7 bases lining up with TRBD2. Unmatched junction bases numbered 6, after V lost 6 bases and J lost 6 bases. CDR1 is SGHTA and CDR2 is FQGNSA in the germline V gene. CDR3 length: 13 amino acids. CDR3 region: CASRDGRLDTQYF. The CDR3 DNA is TGTGCCAGCAGGGACGGGAGGTTGGATACGCAGTATTTT.

This rearrangement joins TRBV19 to TRBJ2-7, with D uncertain. Deletions cut 5 bases from V and 4 bases from J, with 9 bases between. The CDR3 is 12 residues long. Germline CDR1 and CDR2: LNHDA and SQIVND (reference sequence). The CDR3 loop is CASSDNEYEQYF. CDR3 nucleotide sequence: TGTGCCAGTAGTGACAACGAATACGAGCAGTACTTC.